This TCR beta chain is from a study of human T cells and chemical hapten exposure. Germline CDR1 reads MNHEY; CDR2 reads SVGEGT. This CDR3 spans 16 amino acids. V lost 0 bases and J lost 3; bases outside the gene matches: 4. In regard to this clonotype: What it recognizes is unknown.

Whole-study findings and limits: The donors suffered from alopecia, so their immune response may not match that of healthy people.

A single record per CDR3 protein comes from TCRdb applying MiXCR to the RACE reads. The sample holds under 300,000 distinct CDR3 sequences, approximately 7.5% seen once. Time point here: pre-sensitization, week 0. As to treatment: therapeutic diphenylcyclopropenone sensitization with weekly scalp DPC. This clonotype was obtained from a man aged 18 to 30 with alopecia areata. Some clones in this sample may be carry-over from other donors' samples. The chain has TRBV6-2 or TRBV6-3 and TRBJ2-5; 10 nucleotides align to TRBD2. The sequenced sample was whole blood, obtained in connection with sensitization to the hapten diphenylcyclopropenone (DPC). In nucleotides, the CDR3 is TGTGCCAGCAGTTACTCCGCTCTAGCGGGGGAAGAGACCCAGTACTTC. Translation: CASSYSALAGEETQYF.